This T cell receptor beta chain is from a study of cytomegalovirus exposure and HLA in healthy donors. Study-level results: When a later analysis was performed, an Asian-associated ancestry cluster reportedly had fewer N-insertions than the approximately 680-donor mean.

PCR primers comprised 60 Vbeta and 13 Jbeta primers. Generated by immunoSEQ multiplex PCR, the TCRdb table keeps only in-frame clones and is missing some. Recorded here are roughly 51,000 clones; the top ten clones represent 2.1%. CDR3 length: 15 amino acids. The germline V and J ends were trimmed by 6 bases and 3 bases, with 17 bases remaining between them. Germline CDR1 reads MNHEY; CDR2 reads SVGAGI. As to this clone: No antigen is known for it.

What was sequenced was PBMCs. The sequence came from a middle-aged woman in good health and CMV-seronegative. The chain uses TRBV6-5 and TRBJ1-1; a possible D gene is TRBD1 (5 bases). The chain's CDR3 is CASRKGLLQDTEAFF. DNA of the CDR3: TGTGCCAGCAGAAAGGGACTTTTACAGGACACTGAAGCTTTCTTT.